This T cell receptor (beta chain) was captured by sequencing in a study of T cells in Graves' hyperthyroidism and ophthalmopathy. RNA transcripts yielded amplified TCR beta CDR3 regions. The HTBI primer set was used in a first-round RT-PCR of the TCR CDR3. TCRdb reprocessed the multiplex PCR reads via MiXCR and lists one record per CDR3 protein. The data hold approximately 410,000 distinct CDR3 sequences, with around 13% observed a single time. V was shortened by 0 bases and J by 0 bases, with 10 bases between the two germline ends. This CDR3 spans 16 amino acids. This clonotype was recorded many times.

The gene calls are TRBV12-3 or TRBV12-4 and TRBJ2-3; a possible D gene is TRBD2 (6 bases). The sequence was collected from a woman younger than 35 with Graves' hyperthyroidism. Sequenced material: blood. This CDR3 is CASSLAGLSSTDTQYF. The CDR3 DNA sequence: TGTGCCAGCAGTTTAGCGGGACTGTCCAGCACAGATACGCAGTATTTT.